This is a list of T cell receptor beta chains from one sample in a study of CD8 T cells in Susac syndrome. Using its own MiXCR run on the immunoSEQ multiplex PCR reads, TCRdb lists one record per CDR3 protein. Seen here are roughly 140,000 distinct CDR3 sequences, about 95% observed once, and the top ten hold 0.16%. The sequencing sample was made of CD4+ T cells from PBMCs. The source of these receptors is a human donor with Susac syndrome. Each CDR3 is given with its conserved first and last residue. The D gene is left open where the match is weak. Not all rows give a size; the values are once, few, many and, for expanded clones, a class.

>TRBJ1-2|-|TRBV19|TRBD1
TGTGCCAGTAGTACCCTGGACAGGAAGGAGAATGGCTACACCTTC
CASSTLDRKENGYTF
>TRBJ1-2|-|TRBV5-8|-
TGTGCCAGCAGCTTGGTATGGCCTGGCTACACCTTC
CASSLVWPGYTF
>TRBJ2-5|-|TRBV5-6|-
TGTGCCAGCAGCTTGGCTTTAATTCAAGAGACCCAGTACTTC
CASSLALIQETQYF
>TRBJ2-2|-|TRBV1|-
TGCACCAGCAGCCTAAGGAGGGGCCTCCTGGGCACCGGGGAGCTGTTTTTT
CTSSLRRGLLGTGELFF
>TRBJ2-5|-|TRBV29-1|-
TGCAGCGTTGGCGGGACAGAGAAACAAGAGACCCAGTACTTC
CSVGGTEKQETQYF
>TRBJ2-7|-|TRBV24-1|TRBD1
TGTGCCACCAGTGATTTAGAGGGCAGGGGGTACTACGAGCAGTACTTC
CATSDLEGRGYYEQYF
>TRBJ1-1|-|TRBV9|-
TGTGCCAGCAGCAGGACCGACGGACCCCCGGAATTCGAAGCTTTCTTT
CASSRTDGPPEFEAFF
>TRBJ2-3|-|TRBV5-1|-
TGCGCCAGCAGGGCTAGCACAGATACGCAGTATTTT
CASRASTDTQYF
>TRBJ2-1|once|TRBV5-6|-
TGTGCCAGCAGCGGGCCCGGGGGCCGGTCCTACAATGAGCAGTTCTTC
CASSGPGGRSYNEQFF
>TRBJ1-2|-|TRBV29-1|TRBD1
TGCAGCGTTGAGTTACAGGGGGCTCGGGGCTACACCTTC
CSVELQGARGYTF
>TRBJ1-2|-|TRBV7-9|-
TGTGCCAGCAGCCCCAACTCCGATGGCTACACCTTC
CASSPNSDGYTF
>TRBJ2-7|-|TRBV12-3/TRBV12-4|-
TGTGCCAGCAGTTCTGCATACGAGCAGTACTTC
CASSSAYEQYF
>TRBJ1-5|-|TRBV7-8|-
TGTGCCAGCAGCTTCCCAGGGGTACGTCAGCCCCAGCATTTT
CASSFPGVRQPQHF
>TRBJ1-5|-|TRBV12-3/TRBV12-4|-
TGTGCCAGCAGATTAGCTGGGGATCAGCCCCAGCATTTT
CASRLAGDQPQHF
>TRBJ2-3|-|TRBV11-2|TRBD1
TGTGCCAGCAGCTTATCCCCGGGACAGGGGGCAGATACGCAGTATTTT
CASSLSPGQGADTQYF
>TRBJ2-5|-|TRBV5-8|-
TGTGCCAGCAGCCGCGACAGTGATGAGTACGAGACCCAGTACTTC
CASSRDSDEYETQYF
>TRBJ1-2|-|TRBV19|-
TGTGCCAGTTTCCACCGGGGCTACACCTTC
CASFHRGYTF
>TRBJ1-5|-|TRBV12-3/TRBV12-4|-
TGTGCCAGCAGGAACCCAGATCAGCCCCAGCATTTT
CASRNPDQPQHF
>TRBJ2-5|-|TRBV20-1|-
TGCAGTGCCCCCCTCGCACACCTGGGGACCCAGTACTTC
CSAPLAHLGTQYF
>TRBJ2-2|-|TRBV12-3/TRBV12-4|-
TGTGCCAGCAGTTTACGAGGTCGGGGGAACACCGGGGAGCTGTTTTTT
CASSLRGRGNTGELFF
>TRBJ2-3|-|TRBV3-1|-
TGTGCCAGCAAACCAGTCCGGGGAGCAGATACGCAGTATTTT
CASKPVRGADTQYF
>TRBJ1-1|-|TRBV29-1|-
TGCAGCGTGAGGACGGGAAATACAGCTTTCTTT
CSVRTGNTAFF
>TRBJ2-3|-|TRBV6-1|-
TGTGCCAGCTGGGAACCTGCTACAGATACGCAGTATTTT
CASWEPATDTQYF
>TRBJ1-6|-|TRBV5-4|-
TGTGCCAGCAGCCGGACAGAAGGGTTTGGTAATTCACCCCTCCACTTT
CASSRTEGFGNSPLHF
>TRBJ2-7|-|TRBV20-1|-
TGCAGTGCTAACAGGTGGGGCGAGCAGTACTTC
CSANRWGEQYF
>TRBJ2-2|-|TRBV15|-
TGTGCCACCAGCAGAGCCTCGGGGGTCAACACCGGGGAGCTGTTTTTT
CATSRASGVNTGELFF
>TRBJ2-1|-|TRBV14|-
TGTGCCAGCAGCCCGATCGGCGGGGCCCCTCCCAATGAGCAGTTCTTC
CASSPIGGAPPNEQFF
>TRBJ2-7|few|TRBV7-2|TRBD2
TGTGCCAGCAGCCCCGGGGGGGGCTACGAGCAGTACTTC
CASSPGGGYEQYF
>TRBJ1-5|-|TRBV20-1|-
TGCAGTGCTAGAGATAAGACAGGCCAAGGACCCCAGCATTTT
CSARDKTGQGPQHF
>TRBJ2-1|-|TRBV4-3|TRBD2
TGCGCCAGCAGCCCAAATCAGGGACTAGCTTACAATGAGCAGTTCTTC
CASSPNQGLAYNEQFF
>TRBJ2-5|-|TRBV12-3/TRBV12-4|-
TGTGCCAGCAGTTTAGCGGGGGTCGAGACCCAGTACTTC
CASSLAGVETQYF
>TRBJ2-1|-|TRBV29-1|TRBD1
TGCAGCGGCCACGGGACAGGTCCTTACAATGAGCAGTTCTTC
CSGHGTGPYNEQFF